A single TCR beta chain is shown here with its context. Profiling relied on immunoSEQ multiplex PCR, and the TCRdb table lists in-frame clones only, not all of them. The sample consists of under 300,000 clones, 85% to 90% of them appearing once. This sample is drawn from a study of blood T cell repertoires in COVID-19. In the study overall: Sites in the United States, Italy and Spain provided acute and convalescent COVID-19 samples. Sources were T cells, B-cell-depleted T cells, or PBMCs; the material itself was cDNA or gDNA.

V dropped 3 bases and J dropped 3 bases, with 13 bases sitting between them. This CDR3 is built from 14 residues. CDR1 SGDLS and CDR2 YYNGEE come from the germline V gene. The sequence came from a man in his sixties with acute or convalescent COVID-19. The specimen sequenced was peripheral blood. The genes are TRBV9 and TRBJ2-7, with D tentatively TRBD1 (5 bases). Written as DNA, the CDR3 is TGTGCCAGCAGCGGGGCAGGGAAGCGCTACGAGCAGTACTTC. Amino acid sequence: CASSGAGKRYEQYF.